This T cell receptor beta chain was profiled in a study of blood T cell repertoires in COVID-19. Deletions cut 6 bases from V and 7 bases from J, with 13 bases between. Germline CDR1 and CDR2: MRHNA and SNTAGT. The CDR3 sequence is 14 residues long. Clones were read by immunoSEQ multiplex PCR, and TCRdb kept only the in-frame ones, dropping some. Among tens of thousands of clones listed, around 90% were seen once. The rearrangement joins TRBV6-4 to TRBJ1-6; D may be TRBD1 (6 bases). What was sequenced was peripheral blood. This sequence originates from a man in his 60s with COVID-19, enrolled during active disease. DNA of the CDR3: TGTGCCAGCAGCCTAACAGGGTTCAATTCACCCCTCCACTTT. This sequence encodes CASSLTGFNSPLHF.